The next 21 T cell receptor beta chains were all read from a single sample in a study of T cell responses to AZD1222 COVID-19 vaccine. Sequencing used immunoSEQ multiplex PCR; TCRdb keeps in-frame clones, though not all of them. Among about 140,000 clones listed, about 86% were seen once. This specimen consisted of peripheral blood, obtained on day 0 of AZD1222 vaccination. The receptors originated from an adult in good health.

This clone came up once. The J gene is TRBJ2-2, the V gene TRBV11-2; tentatively, D is TRBD1 (5 bases). Per germline, CDR1 SGHAT and CDR2 FQNNGV. The CDR3 is 16 amino acids. V was clipped by 5 bases and J by 0 bases, with 13 bases between them. The chain's CDR3 is CASSTPDSANTGELFF. The CDR3 nucleotides read TGTGCCAGCAGCACCCCTGACAGTGCGAACACCGGGGAGCTGTTTTTT.

This clone appeared a single time. The rearrangement uses TRBV7-8 and TRBJ2-5; D gene unclear. Trimming took 5 bases from V and 1 from J, leaving 8 bases between them. The CDR3 sequence is 13 residues long. Germline lookup yields CDR1 SGHVS and CDR2 FQNEAQ. CDR3 protein: CASSRRFQETQYF. The CDR3 DNA reads TGTGCCAGCAGCAGACGGTTCCAAGAGACCCAGTACTTC.

V is TRBV2 and J is TRBJ1-1; the match to TRBD1 covers 9 bases. The V gene end was trimmed by 4 bases and the J gene end by 3 bases; junction bases not matched to a gene: 0. Germline-derived CDR1 and CDR2 are SNHLY and FYNNEI. The CDR3 consists of 13 residues. In DNA form, the CDR3 reads TGTGCCAGCAGTGGGGACAGGGACACTGAAGCTTTCTTT. Its protein is CASSGDRDTEAFF.

J is TRBJ2-3 and V is TRBV19; D gene uncertain. V lost 3 bases to trimming and J lost 6 bases, with 10 bases between them. CDR1 and CDR2 from the germline V gene are LNHDA and SQIVND (reference sequence). The CDR3 has 13 residues. As DNA, the CDR3 is TGTGCCAGTAGTATTGGATCACCCGATACGCAGTATTTT. Encoded protein: CASSIGSPDTQYF.

CDR3 sequence: CASSQVRDRGEETQYF. CDR3 nucleotide sequence: TGTGCCAGCAGCCAGGTTAGAGACAGGGGAGAAGAGACCCAGTACTTC. The J gene is TRBJ2-5, the V gene TRBV3-1 (or the pseudogene TRBV3-2); 8 bases agree with TRBD1. The germline gives CDR1 LGHDT, CDR2 YNNKEL (reference sequence). J lost 3 bases, V lost 3 bases, and 9 bases had no gene match. The CDR3 covers 16 residues.

The chain recombines TRBV5-1 with TRBJ1-1; the D gene is possibly TRBD1 (6 bases). With 2 bases removed from V and 1 base from J, the gap between germline ends came to 9 bases. CDR3 length equals 14 residues. Per germline, CDR1 SGHRS and CDR2 YFSETQ. The CDR3 DNA reads TGCGCCAGCAGCTTCCAGGGACAGAACACTGAAGCTTTCTTT. Protein product: CASSFQGQNTEAFF.

The chain couples TRBV14 to TRBJ2-2; D call uncertain. V was shortened by 3 bases and J by 7 bases, with 15 bases between the two germline ends. Looked up from germline, CDR1 is SGHDN and CDR2 is FVKESK. This CDR3 contains 15 residues. The CDR3 loop reads CASSQTIRAGGELFF. The CDR3, as DNA: TGTGCCAGCAGCCAGACCATTCGAGCAGGCGGGGAGCTGTTTTTT.

This clone turned up a few times. The chain couples TRBV15 to TRBJ1-5; no clear D gene. The V end was cut by 9 bases, the J end by 4 bases, with 10 bases between. This CDR3 has 12 amino acids. The germline V gene encodes CDR1 LNHNV and CDR2 YYDKDF (reference sequence). The CDR3 loop is CATSVGNQPQHF. CDR3 in DNA: TGTGCCACTTCCGTAGGGAATCAGCCCCAGCATTTT.

The chain joins TRBV5-8 to TRBJ1-4, with D tentatively TRBD1 (5 bases). Germline CDR1 reads SGHTS; CDR2 reads YDEGEE. The CDR3 runs 15 residues. Deletions cut 1 base from V and 5 bases from J, with 12 bases between. CDR3 sequence: CASSLQGGLNEKLFF. The CDR3 coding sequence is TGTGCCAGCAGCTTGCAGGGAGGGCTCAATGAAAAACTGTTTTTT.

This chain uses TRBV28 with TRBJ1-2; D unclear. The V gene lost 9 bases and the J gene lost 8 bases, with 10 bases spanning the gap. Germline V gene sequence: CDR1 MDHEN, CDR2 SYDVKM. CDR3 length: 10 residues. The CDR3 is CASYSLGYTF. The CDR3 bases are TGTGCCAGTTACAGTTTGGGCTACACCTTC.

The chain is built from TRBV6-5 and TRBJ2-3; a weak D match, TRBD2 (6 bases). The CDR3 consists of 15 residues. V lost 8 bases to trimming and J lost 5 bases, with 20 bases between them. CDR1 and CDR2 (germline): MNHEY, SVGAGI. CDR3 in amino acids: CASSLSGEQGDTQYF. Written as DNA, the CDR3 is TGTGCCAGCTCCCTTTCGGGGGAGCAGGGAGATACGCAGTATTTT.

CDR3 in amino acids: CASGRGAYEQYF. The CDR3 DNA is TGTGCCAGCGGTAGAGGGGCCTACGAGCAGTACTTC. This chain connects TRBV14 to TRBJ2-7, with D perhaps assigned TRBD1 or TRBD2 (5 bases each). Germline CDR1 and CDR2: SGHDN and FVKESK. Trimming left V 8 bases short and J 2 bases short, with 10 bases between. This CDR3 contains 12 residues. The variable domain in full, completed from reference TRBV14 and TRBJ2-7, reads EAGVTQFPSHSVIEKGQTVTLRCDPISGHDNLYWYRRVMGKEIKFLLHFVKESKQDESGMPNNRFLAERTGGTYSTLKVQPAELEDSGVYFCASGRGAYEQYFGPGTRLTVT.

The chain uses TRBV6-1 and TRBJ1-4, with D perhaps matching TRBD1 (6 bases). Germline CDR1 MNHNS, CDR2 SASEGT. Between the trimmed V and J ends, which lost 1 base and 4 bases, there was a span of 13 bases. The CDR3 covers 16 residues. The CDR3 loop is CASSEEAGRGNEKLFF. In DNA form, the CDR3 reads TGTGCCAGCAGTGAAGAGGCAGGCAGGGGTAATGAAAAACTGTTTTTT.

This sequence joins TRBV12-3 or TRBV12-4 and TRBJ1-1, with D hard to call. The CDR3 contains 12 residues. With 8 bases removed from V and 2 bases from J, the gap between germline ends came to 9 bases. The CDR3 coding sequence is TGTGCCAGCTGCAGGAGTAACACTGAAGCTTTCTTT. This codes for CASCRSNTEAFF.

This chain uses TRBV9 with TRBJ2-7; the match to TRBD2 covers 7 bases. The germline V gene encodes CDR1 SGDLS and CDR2 YYNGEE. After removal of 4 bases from V and 2 bases from J, the junction contained 6 bases not matched to a gene. CDR3 length equals 14 residues. The CDR3 DNA follows: TGTGCCAGCAGCCCCGGGACTAAAACCTACGAGCAGTACTTC. Translating gives CASSPGTKTYEQYF.

V and J are TRBV6-5 and TRBJ1-3; 9 bases are shared with TRBD1. The CDR3 covers 15 residues. J lost 5 bases, V lost 7 bases, and 9 bases had no gene match. The germline CDR1 and CDR2 sequences are MNHEY and SVGAGI. Written as DNA, the CDR3 is TGTGCCAGCACCAAGACAGGGGGAATTAGAAACACCATATATTTT. Protein sequence: CASTKTGGIRNTIYF.

The genes are TRBV29-1 and TRBJ1-4; 9 nucleotides line up with TRBD1. The J segment lost 8 bases and the V segment lost 7 bases, leaving 8 bases of the junction unmatched. Looked up from germline, CDR1 is SQVTM and CDR2 is ANQGSEA. This CDR3 is 13 amino acids long. The CDR3 is CSALGQGREKLFF. Here the CDR3 DNA reads TGCAGCGCCCTGGGACAGGGCCGAGAAAAACTGTTTTTT.

The chain uses TRBV3-1 (or the pseudogene TRBV3-2) and TRBJ1-3; 8 bases fit TRBD1. This CDR3 spans 17 amino acids. J gave up 0 bases and V 1 base, and 5 bases lay outside the gene matches. Looked up from germline, CDR1 is LGHDT and CDR2 is YNNKEL (reference sequence). This chain's CDR3 is CASSQVSGTGSGNTIYF. CDR3 in DNA: TGTGCCAGCAGCCAAGTCAGCGGGACAGGCTCTGGAAACACCATATATTTT.

The rearrangement uses TRBV19 and TRBJ1-2; tentative D call: TRBD1 (5 bases). Between the trimmed V and J ends, which lost 4 bases and 6 bases, there was a span of 12 bases. CDR3 size: 13 residues. CDR1 is LNHDA and CDR2 is SQIVND in the germline V gene (reference sequence). The CDR3 loop reads CASSKVGTDGYTF. DNA for the CDR3: TGTGCCAGTAGTAAGGTCGGGACGGATGGCTACACCTTC.

This rearrangement joins TRBV5-4 to TRBJ1-2; D is undetermined. Per the germline V gene, CDR1 is SGHNT and CDR2 is YYREEE (reference sequence). There are 15 residues in the CDR3. Trimming took off 2 bases at V and 6 bases at J, with 17 bases between the two ends. The CDR3 DNA reads TGTGCCAGCAGCTTTCGGGCCCTGGTGGCGAATGGCTACACCTTC. It encodes CASSFRALVANGYTF.

The genes are TRBV7-9 and TRBJ1-5; D not certain. The CDR3 is 15 amino acids. The V gene lost 1 base and the J gene lost 5 bases, with 12 bases spanning the gap. Germline loops: CDR1 SEHNR, CDR2 FQNEAQ (reference sequence). In nucleotides, the CDR3 is TGTGCCAGCAGCTTAGTAGGATATGGGGATCAGCCCCAGCATTTT. As protein: CASSLVGYGDQPQHF.